This T cell receptor (beta chain) was captured in a study of cytomegalovirus exposure and HLA in healthy donors. The study's findings and limits: Compared with the approximately 680-donor mean, an Asian-associated ancestry cluster reportedly had fewer N-insertions, according to a later analysis. Most sequenced TCRs were rare (though some public TCRs occurred in many donors). In a later analysis, across HLA loci, associated TCR counts were highest for DRB1, lowest for HLA-C. CMV serostatus stood as the only immune exposure information on hand.

The ends were cut back, 4 bases at V and 3 bases at J, with 5 bases in the middle. This CDR3 has 12 amino acids. Per the germline V gene, CDR1 is MGHDK and CDR2 is SYGVNS. Primers for the PCR totalled 60 Vbeta and 13 Jbeta. Data came from immunoSEQ multiplex PCR; TCRdb stores just in-frame clones and leaves some out. Its table records 55,000 to 65,000 clones. Remarks on this clone: The antigen is undetermined.

Material: PBMCs. This receptor was identified in a woman in her late teens or twenties in good health and CMV-seronegative. The chain employs TRBV25-1 and TRBJ2-3; D uncertain. CDR3 in DNA: TGTGCCAGCAGTGGCAGGACAGATACGCAGTATTTT. Translating it yields CASSGRTDTQYF.